The entry that follows covers one T cell receptor beta chain sequence. The target antigen is unknown. A much larger clone lies one base from this, so it may be a read error. Trimming took 7 bases from V and 2 from J; bases not matched to a gene: 4. The CDR3 has 13 amino acids. Germline loops: CDR1 SNHLY, CDR2 FYNNEI. This sample is part of a study of T cells in Graves' hyperthyroidism and ophthalmopathy. Study-level findings and limits: By a 13 V-J model, ophthalmopathy was set apart from stable hyperthyroidism.

Recently diagnosed hyperthyroidism of less than 2 months' duration affected patients aged 18 to 65. There were TCR beta CDR3 regions amplified from RNA transcripts. First-round RT-PCR of the TCR CDR3 relied on the HTBI primer set. TCRdb re-analysed the multiplex PCR reads in MiXCR, keeping a single row per CDR3 protein. Of around 190,000 distinct CDR3 sequences in the sample, about 15% were seen once. The sample taken for sequencing was blood. This receptor was identified in a woman between 50 and 59 years old with Graves' hyperthyroidism. The chain uses TRBV2 and TRBJ2-7; 8 bases fit TRBD1. The CDR3 reads CASMRQGTYEQYF. The CDR3 DNA is TGTGCCAGCATGAGACAGGGGACCTACGAGCAGTACTTC.